Listed here are 12 T cell receptor beta chains from one sample, sequenced in a study of cytomegalovirus exposure and HLA in healthy donors. The PCR contained 60 Vbeta and 13 Jbeta primers. Assay: immunoSEQ multiplex PCR; the TCRdb copy retains only in-frame clones and omits some. The repertoire holds approximately 220,000 clones, with over 80% as singletons. Sequences were obtained from PBMCs. The receptors shown here come from a boy younger than 10 in good health and CMV-seronegative.

The chain recombines TRBV6-5 with TRBJ1-4; the match to TRBD1 covers 7 bases. The CDR3 is 15 residues long. V dropped 0 bases and J dropped 8; count of bases not matched to a gene: 6. The germline CDR1 and CDR2 sequences are MNHEY and SVGAGI. The CDR3 region is CASSYSEGAHEKLFF. CDR3 coding DNA: TGTGCCAGCAGTTACTCAGAGGGGGCGCACGAAAAACTGTTTTTT.

The chain uses TRBV13 and TRBJ2-2, with D perhaps TRBD1 (7 bases). V lost 1 base, J lost 6 bases, and 12 bases lay in between. This CDR3 has 15 residues. CDR1 and CDR2 from the germline V gene are PRHDT and FYEKMQ (reference sequence). This CDR3 is CASSLDRGGAGELFF. CDR3 in DNA: TGTGCCAGCAGCTTAGACAGGGGAGGTGCCGGGGAGCTGTTTTTT.

This sequence joins TRBV14 and TRBJ1-2; the match to TRBD1 covers 7 bases. CDR3 length: 16 amino acids. The germline CDR1 and CDR2 sequences are SGHDN and FVKESK. Trimming took 3 bases from V and 6 from J; bases not matched to a gene: 13. This CDR3 is CASSQTGTVFSHGYTF. CDR3 DNA: TGTGCCAGCAGCCAGACCGGGACAGTTTTTTCTCATGGCTACACCTTC. The entire variable domain, with the rest obtained from reference TRBV14 and TRBJ1-2, is as follows: EAGVTQFPSHSVIEKGQTVTLRCDPISGHDNLYWYRRVMGKEIKFLLHFVKESKQDESGMPNNRFLAERTGGTYSTLKVQPAELEDSGVYFCASSQTGTVFSHGYTFGSGTRLTVV.

The chain recombines TRBV13 with TRBJ2-1; D may be TRBD2 (6 bases). Trimming took 0 bases from V and 9 from J, leaving 15 bases between them. There are 15 residues in the CDR3. Germline V gives CDR1 PRHDT, CDR2 FYEKMQ (reference sequence). CDR3 in amino acids: CASSLGFPGEGEQFF. In DNA form, the CDR3 reads TGTGCCAGCAGCTTAGGCTTCCCGGGAGAAGGTGAGCAGTTCTTC. The full variable domain, rest sourced from reference TRBV13 and TRBJ2-1, is AAGVIQSPRHLIKEKRETATLKCYPIPRHDTVYWYQQGPGQDPQFLISFYEKMQSDKGSIPDRFSAQQFSDYHSELNMSSLELGDSALYFCASSLGFPGEGEQFFGPGTRLTVL.

The chain is built from TRBV9 and TRBJ2-7; D is unclear. Germline lookup yields CDR1 SGDLS and CDR2 YYNGEE. Trimming took off 6 bases at V and 3 bases at J, with 7 bases between the two ends. CDR3 length equals 11 residues. The CDR3 nucleotides read TGTGCCAGCACCCCCCACTACGAGCAGTACTTC. Its protein is CASTPHYEQYF.

The CDR3 reads CASSLGFTSGRIYEQYF. The CDR3 nucleotides read TGTGCCAGCAGCTTAGGGTTCACTAGCGGCCGCATCTACGAGCAGTACTTC. V and J are TRBV11-2 and TRBJ2-7, with 8 bases aligning to TRBD2. V lost 1 base, J lost 3 bases, and 11 bases stayed unmatched. The CDR3 totals 17 residues. Per germline, CDR1 SGHAT and CDR2 FQNNGV.

This clone showed up just a few times. The chain employs TRBV7-9 and TRBJ2-3; 7 bases line up with TRBD1. This CDR3 has 15 amino acids. V lost 5 bases to trimming and J lost 2 bases; unmatched junction nucleotides: 7. The V gene's germline CDR1 is SEHNR and CDR2 FQNEAQ (reference sequence). DNA of the CDR3: TGTGCCAGCAGCCGTGGGACAGCGTTCACAGATACGCAGTATTTT. Its protein product is CASSRGTAFTDTQYF.

The gene calls are TRBV13 and TRBJ2-1, with D unresolved. V lost 1 base, J lost 6 bases, and 7 bases lay in between. CDR1 PRHDT and CDR2 FYEKMQ come from the germline V gene (reference sequence). CDR3 length equals 13 residues. CDR3 in DNA: TGTGCCAGCAGCTTAGACAGCCCCAATGAGCAGTTCTTC. Translation gives CASSLDSPNEQFF. Using reference TRBV13 and TRBJ2-1 for the parts outside the CDR3, the full variable domain is AAGVIQSPRHLIKEKRETATLKCYPIPRHDTVYWYQQGPGQDPQFLISFYEKMQSDKGSIPDRFSAQQFSDYHSELNMSSLELGDSALYFCASSLDSPNEQFFGPGTRLTVL.

The V call is TRBV12-2, the J call TRBJ2-1; the table's D call, TRBD2, was not checked against the DNA. TRBV12-2 is annotated as a pseudogene. The CDR3 spans 19 residues. As DNA, the CDR3 is TGTGCAAGTCGCCCCAGGTGGACTAGCGGGAGGAGCTCCTACAATGAGCAGTTCTTC. Encoded protein: CASRPRWTSGRSSYNEQFF.

This rearrangement joins TRBV29-1 to TRBJ1-1; TRBD1 matches 9 bases. Germline loops: CDR1 SQVTM, CDR2 ANQGSEA. The CDR3 loop spans 16 amino acids. The V gene end was trimmed by 4 bases and the J gene end by 0 bases; junction bases not matched to a gene: 9. The CDR3 nucleotides are TGCAGCGTTGGTGTCCCCGGGACAGGGTTGAACACTGAAGCTTTCTTT. Translation: CSVGVPGTGLNTEAFF.

This chain joins TRBV12-5 and TRBJ1-3, with D possibly matching TRBD1 (5 bases). V was clipped by 1 base and J by 2 bases, with 21 bases between them. CDR1 and CDR2 from the germline V gene are LGHNT and FRNRAP. The CDR3 is 19 residues long. DNA of the CDR3: TGTGCTAGTGGTTTGGACCCAGGGTGGGGAAGGAGCACTGGAAACACCATATATTTT. Its protein product is CASGLDPGWGRSTGNTIYF.

The genes are TRBV2 and TRBJ2-4, with D possibly matching TRBD2 (7 bases). Trimming took off 6 bases at V and 14 bases at J, with 26 bases between the two ends. CDR3 length equals 15 residues. The germline gives CDR1 SNHLY, CDR2 FYNNEI. DNA of the CDR3: TGTGCCAGCAGCTTATCCCAGTCCCAGGGGAGGGGAGAGTACTTC. This codes for CASSLSQSQGRGEYF. Variable domain in full (rest from reference TRBV2 and TRBJ2-4): EPEVTQTPSHQVTQMGQEVILRCVPISNHLYFYWYRQILGQKVEFLVSFYNNEISEKSEIFDDQFSVERPDGSNFTLKIRSTKLEDSAMYFCASSLSQSQGRGEYFGAGTRLSVL.